The source of this T cell receptor beta chain is a study of T cells in Graves' hyperthyroidism and ophthalmopathy. V was cut by 5 bases and J by 4 bases, with 11 bases left in between. The V gene's germline CDR1 is SGHTA and CDR2 FQGNSA. The CDR3 runs to 13 residues. The investigators amplified TCR beta CDR3 regions from RNA transcripts. Primed by the HTBI set, a first-round RT-PCR was run on the TCR CDR3. TCRdb itself ran the multiplex PCR reads through MiXCR, one entry per CDR3 protein. The sample contains some 720,000 distinct CDR3 sequences, about 15% of which appear only once. Ten or more counts support this clonotype. It was 8 to 10 ml of fresh peripheral blood that supplied the PBMCs.

Material for sequencing was blood. The chain is built from TRBV7-2 and TRBJ2-5, with D perhaps TRBD1 or TRBD2 (5 bases each). The receptor was isolated from a man younger than 30 with Graves' hyperthyroidism. This CDR3 is CASSGQGAETQYF. The DNA for the CDR3 is TGTGCCAGCAGCGGGCAGGGAGCAGAGACCCAGTACTTC.